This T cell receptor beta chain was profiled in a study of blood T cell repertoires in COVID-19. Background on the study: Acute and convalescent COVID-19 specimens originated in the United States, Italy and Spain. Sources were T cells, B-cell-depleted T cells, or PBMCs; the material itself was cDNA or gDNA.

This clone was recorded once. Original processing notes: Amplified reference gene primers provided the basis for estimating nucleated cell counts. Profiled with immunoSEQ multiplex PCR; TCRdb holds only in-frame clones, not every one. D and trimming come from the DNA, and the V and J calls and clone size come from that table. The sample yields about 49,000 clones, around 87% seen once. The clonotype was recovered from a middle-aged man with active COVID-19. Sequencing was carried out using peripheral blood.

CDR3 sequence: CASSSLGGNYGYTF. The CDR3 coding sequence is TGTGCCAGCAGCTCCCTAGGGGGTAACTATGGCTACACCTTC. This chain links TRBV11-2 with TRBJ1-2, with a weak D call TRBD1 (6 bases). V gave up 4 bases and J gave up 1 base, with 10 bases separating them. The CDR3 runs 14 residues. Germline V lookup: CDR1 SGHAT, CDR2 FQNNGV. Variable domain in full (rest from reference TRBV11-2 and TRBJ1-2): EAGVAQSPRYKIIEKRQSVAFWCNPISGHATLYWYQQILGQGPKLLIQFQNNGVVDDSQLPKDRFSAERLKGVDSTLKIQPAKLEDSAVYLCASSSLGGNYGYTFGSGTRLTVV.